The entry below describes one T cell receptor beta chain. Its matching antigen is unknown. The data belong to a study of beta chain features in type 1 diabetes. Study overall: Age and gender were similar between patients and healthy donors, as were cell yields.

CD4+ naive, central memory, regulatory and stem cell-like memory subsets were isolated by sorting on CD45RO/CCR7/CD25/CD127/CD95/CD27. Study results and limitations: Patients with Type 1 diabetes showed moderately but significantly shorter TCRB CDR3s in all four CD4+ subsets.

CDR3 length: 15 amino acids. Germline V gene data show CDR1 as SGHVS and CDR2 as FNYEAQ. V lost 5 bases and J lost 4; bases outside the gene matches: 5. Every isolated RNA sample was fully reverse transcribed, so sequencing captured expressed TCRB transcripts. Repertoires were generated with immunoSEQ multiplex PCR, while TCRdb's copy carries only in-frame clones and drops some. The sample yields 200,000 to 300,000 clones, 11% seen once. Sequencing was carried out using naive CD4+ T cells from blood. The gene calls are TRBV7-6 and TRBJ2-1; TRBD2 aligns across 10 bases. This receptor was identified in a man younger than 40 with type 1 diabetes. This CDR3 reads CASSPVAGGYNEQFF. CDR3 DNA sequence: TGTGCCAGCAGCCCCGTAGCGGGGGGATACAATGAGCAGTTCTTC. The variable domain in full, completed from reference TRBV7-6 and TRBJ2-1, reads GAGVSQSPRYKVTKRGQDVALRCDPISGHVSLYWYRQALGQGPEFLTYFNYEAQQDKSGLPNDRFSAERPEGSISTLTIQRTEQRDSAMYRCASSPVAGGYNEQFFGPGTRLTVL.